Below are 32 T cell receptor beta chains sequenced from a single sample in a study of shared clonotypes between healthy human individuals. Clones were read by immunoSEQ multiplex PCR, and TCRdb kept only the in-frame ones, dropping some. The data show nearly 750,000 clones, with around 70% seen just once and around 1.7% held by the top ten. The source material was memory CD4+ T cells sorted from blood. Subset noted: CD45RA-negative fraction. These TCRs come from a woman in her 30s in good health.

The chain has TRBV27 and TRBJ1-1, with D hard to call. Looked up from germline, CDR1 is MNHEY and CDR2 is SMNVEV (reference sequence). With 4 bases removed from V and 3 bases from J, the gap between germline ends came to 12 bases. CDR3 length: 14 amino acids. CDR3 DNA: TGTGCCAGCAGTTCGGCCGGAGGAGACACTGAAGCTTTCTTT. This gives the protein CASSSAGGDTEAFF.

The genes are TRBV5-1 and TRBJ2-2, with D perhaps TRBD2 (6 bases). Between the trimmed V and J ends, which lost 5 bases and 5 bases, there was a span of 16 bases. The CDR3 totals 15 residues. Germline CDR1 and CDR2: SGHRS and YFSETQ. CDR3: CASSRRGSETGELFF. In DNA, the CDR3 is TGCGCCAGCAGTAGACGGGGGAGTGAGACCGGGGAGCTGTTTTTT.

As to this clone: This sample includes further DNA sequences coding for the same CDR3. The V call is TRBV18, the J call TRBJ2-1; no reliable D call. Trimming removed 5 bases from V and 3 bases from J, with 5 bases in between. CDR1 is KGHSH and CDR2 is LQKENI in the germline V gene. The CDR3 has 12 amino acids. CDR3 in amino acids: CASSGDYNEQFF. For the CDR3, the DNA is TGTGCCAGCTCAGGGGACTACAATGAGCAGTTCTTC.

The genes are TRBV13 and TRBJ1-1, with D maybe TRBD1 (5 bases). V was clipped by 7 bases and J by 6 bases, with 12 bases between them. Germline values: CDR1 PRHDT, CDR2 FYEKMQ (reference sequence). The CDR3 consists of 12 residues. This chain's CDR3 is CASIGEGAEAFF. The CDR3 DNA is TGTGCCAGCATTGGGGAAGGGGCTGAAGCTTTCTTT.

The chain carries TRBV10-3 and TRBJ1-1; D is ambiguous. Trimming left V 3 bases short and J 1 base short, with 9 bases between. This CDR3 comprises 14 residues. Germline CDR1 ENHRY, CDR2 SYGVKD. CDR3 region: CAISEERRNTEAFF. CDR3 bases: TGTGCCATCAGTGAAGAGCGGAGGAACACTGAAGCTTTCTTT.

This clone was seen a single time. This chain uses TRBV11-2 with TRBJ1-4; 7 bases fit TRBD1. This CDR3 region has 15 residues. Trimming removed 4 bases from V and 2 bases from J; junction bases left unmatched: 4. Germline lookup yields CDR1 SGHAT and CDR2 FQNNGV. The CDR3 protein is CASSYNRGTNEKLFF. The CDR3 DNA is TGTGCCAGCAGCTATAACAGGGGTACTAATGAAAAACTGTTTTTT.

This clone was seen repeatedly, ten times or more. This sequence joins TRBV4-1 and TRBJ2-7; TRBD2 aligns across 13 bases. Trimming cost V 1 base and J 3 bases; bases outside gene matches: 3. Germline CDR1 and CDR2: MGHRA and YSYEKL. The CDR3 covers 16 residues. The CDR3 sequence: CASSQVLAGGNYEQYF. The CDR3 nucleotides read TGCGCCAGCAGCCAAGTACTAGCGGGAGGGAACTACGAGCAGTACTTC.

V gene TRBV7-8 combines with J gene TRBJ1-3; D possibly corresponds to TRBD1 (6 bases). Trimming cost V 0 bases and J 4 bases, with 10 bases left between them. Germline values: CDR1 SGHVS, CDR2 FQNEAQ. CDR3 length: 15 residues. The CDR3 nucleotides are TGTGCCAGCAGCTTAGCGGGGGGGCTCGGAAACACCATATATTTT. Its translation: CASSLAGGLGNTIYF.

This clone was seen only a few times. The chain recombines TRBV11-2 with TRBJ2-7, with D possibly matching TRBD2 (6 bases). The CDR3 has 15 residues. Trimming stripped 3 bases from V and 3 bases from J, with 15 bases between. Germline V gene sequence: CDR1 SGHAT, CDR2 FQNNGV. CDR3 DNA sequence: TGTGCCAGCAGCTTCCAGGGAGGAATTAGCTACGAGCAGTACTTC. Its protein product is CASSFQGGISYEQYF. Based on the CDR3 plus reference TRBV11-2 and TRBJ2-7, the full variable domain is EAGVAQSPRYKIIEKRQSVAFWCNPISGHATLYWYQQILGQGPKLLIQFQNNGVVDDSQLPKDRFSAERLKGVDSTLKIQPAKLEDSAVYLCASSFQGGISYEQYFGPGTRLTVT.

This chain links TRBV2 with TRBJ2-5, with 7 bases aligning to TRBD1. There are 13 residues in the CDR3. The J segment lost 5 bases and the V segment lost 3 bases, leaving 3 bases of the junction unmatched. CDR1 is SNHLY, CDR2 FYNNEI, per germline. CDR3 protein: CASSETGMETQYF. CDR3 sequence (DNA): TGTGCCAGCAGTGAGACAGGGATGGAGACCCAGTACTTC.

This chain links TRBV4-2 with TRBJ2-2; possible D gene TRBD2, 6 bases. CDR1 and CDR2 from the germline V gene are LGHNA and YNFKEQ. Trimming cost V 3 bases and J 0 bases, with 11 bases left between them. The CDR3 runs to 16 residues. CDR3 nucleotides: TGTGCCAGCAGCCAGCGGGGTACAGCGAACACCGGGGAGCTGTTTTTT. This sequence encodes CASSQRGTANTGELFF.

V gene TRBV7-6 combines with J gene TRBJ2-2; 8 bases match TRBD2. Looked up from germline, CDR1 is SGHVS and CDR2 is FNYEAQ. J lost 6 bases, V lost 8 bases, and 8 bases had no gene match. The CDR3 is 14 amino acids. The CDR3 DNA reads TGTGCCAGCCGGGAGGGTGGTGGTTCCGGGGAGCTGTTTTTT. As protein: CASREGGGSGELFF.

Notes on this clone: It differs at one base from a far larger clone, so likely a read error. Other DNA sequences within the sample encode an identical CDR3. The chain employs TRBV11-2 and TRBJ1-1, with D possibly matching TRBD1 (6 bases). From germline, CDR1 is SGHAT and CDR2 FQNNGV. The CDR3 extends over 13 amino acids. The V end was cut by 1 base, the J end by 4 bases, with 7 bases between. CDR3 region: CASSLVGGTEAFF. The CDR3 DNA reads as TGTGCCAGCAGCTTAGTAGGGGGCACTGAAGCTTTCTTT. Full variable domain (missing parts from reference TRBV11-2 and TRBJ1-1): EAGVAQSPRYKIIEKRQSVAFWCNPISGHATLYWYQQILGQGPKLLIQFQNNGVVDDSQLPKDRFSAERLKGVDSTLKIQPAKLEDSAVYLCASSLVGGTEAFFGQGTRLTVV.

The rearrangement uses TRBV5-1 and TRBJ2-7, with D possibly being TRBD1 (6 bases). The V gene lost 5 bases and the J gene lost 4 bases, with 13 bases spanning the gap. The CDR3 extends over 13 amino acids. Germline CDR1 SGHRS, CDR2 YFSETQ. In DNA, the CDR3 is TGCGCCAGCAGAAGGGACACGGGATACGAGCAGTACTTC. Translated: CASRRDTGYEQYF.

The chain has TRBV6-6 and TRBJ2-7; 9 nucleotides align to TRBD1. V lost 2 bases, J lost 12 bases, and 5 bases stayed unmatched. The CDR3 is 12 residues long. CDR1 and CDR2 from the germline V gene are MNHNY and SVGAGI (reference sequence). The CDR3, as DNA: TGTGCCAGCAGTTACCGGGACAGGGTATGGTACTTC. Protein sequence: CASSYRDRVWYF.

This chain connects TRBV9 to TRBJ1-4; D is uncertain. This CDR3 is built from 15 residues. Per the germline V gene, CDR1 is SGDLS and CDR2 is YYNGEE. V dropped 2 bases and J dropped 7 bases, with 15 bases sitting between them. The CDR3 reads CASSVSPLSGEKLFF. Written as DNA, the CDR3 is TGTGCCAGCAGCGTTTCCCCCCTATCGGGTGAAAAACTGTTTTTT. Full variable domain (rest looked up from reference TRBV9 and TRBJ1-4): DSGVTQTPKHLITATGQRVTLRCSPRSGDLSVYWYQQSLDQGLQFLIQYYNGEERAKGNILERFSAQQFPDLHSELNLSSLELGDSALYFCASSVSPLSGEKLFFGSGTQLSVL.

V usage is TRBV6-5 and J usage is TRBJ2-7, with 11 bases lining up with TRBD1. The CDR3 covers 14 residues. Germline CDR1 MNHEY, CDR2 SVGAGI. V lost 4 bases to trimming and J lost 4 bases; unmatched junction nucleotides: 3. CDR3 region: CASSSGQGAYEQYF. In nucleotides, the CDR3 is TGTGCCAGCAGTTCCGGACAGGGGGCGTACGAGCAGTACTTC.

As DNA, the CDR3 is TGTGCCAGCTCAGCAGTAGGACAGGGATCCACTGAAGCTTTCTTT. Encoded protein: CASSAVGQGSTEAFF. This chain joins TRBV18 and TRBJ1-1; 8 nucleotides agree with TRBD1. Germline CDR1 reads KGHSH; CDR2 reads LQKENI. The CDR3 extends over 15 amino acids. The trim removed 5 bases at V and 4 bases at J, leaving 9 bases unmatched.

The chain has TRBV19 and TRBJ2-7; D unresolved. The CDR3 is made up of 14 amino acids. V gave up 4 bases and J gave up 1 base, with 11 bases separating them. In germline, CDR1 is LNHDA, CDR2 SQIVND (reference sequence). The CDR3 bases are TGTGCCAGTAGTAGATACTATCTTTCCTACGAGCAGTACTTC. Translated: CASSRYYLSYEQYF.

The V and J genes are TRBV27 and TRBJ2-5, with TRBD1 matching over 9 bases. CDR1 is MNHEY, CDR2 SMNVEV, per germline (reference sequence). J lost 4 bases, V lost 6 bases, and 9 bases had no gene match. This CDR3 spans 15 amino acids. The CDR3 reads CASRKDRGLLETQYF. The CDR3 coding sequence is TGTGCCAGCAGGAAGGACAGGGGACTCCTAGAGACCCAGTACTTC.

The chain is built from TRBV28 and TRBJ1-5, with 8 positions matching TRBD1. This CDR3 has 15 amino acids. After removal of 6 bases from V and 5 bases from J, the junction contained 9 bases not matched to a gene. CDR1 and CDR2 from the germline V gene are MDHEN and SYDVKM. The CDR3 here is CASRDSGTGHQPQHF. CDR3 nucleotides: TGTGCCAGCAGAGACTCCGGGACAGGCCATCAGCCCCAGCATTTT.

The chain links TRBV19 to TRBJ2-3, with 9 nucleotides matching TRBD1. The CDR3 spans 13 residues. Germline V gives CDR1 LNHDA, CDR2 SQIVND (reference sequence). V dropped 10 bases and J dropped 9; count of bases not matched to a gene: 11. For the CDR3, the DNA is TGTGCCACCGCGGGACAGGGAATCCCGACGCAGTATTTT. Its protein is CATAGQGIPTQYF.

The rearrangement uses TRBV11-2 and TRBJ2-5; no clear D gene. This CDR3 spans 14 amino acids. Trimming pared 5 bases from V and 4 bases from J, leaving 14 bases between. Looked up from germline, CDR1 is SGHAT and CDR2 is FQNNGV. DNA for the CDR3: TGTGCCAGCAGCCCCCGGGTAGCAGCAGAGACCCAGTACTTC. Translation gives CASSPRVAAETQYF.

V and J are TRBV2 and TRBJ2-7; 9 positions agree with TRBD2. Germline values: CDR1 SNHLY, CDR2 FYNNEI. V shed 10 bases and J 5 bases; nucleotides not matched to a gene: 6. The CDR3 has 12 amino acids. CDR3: CAIRWTSDEQYF. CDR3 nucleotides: TGTGCCATCAGATGGACTAGCGACGAGCAGTACTTC.

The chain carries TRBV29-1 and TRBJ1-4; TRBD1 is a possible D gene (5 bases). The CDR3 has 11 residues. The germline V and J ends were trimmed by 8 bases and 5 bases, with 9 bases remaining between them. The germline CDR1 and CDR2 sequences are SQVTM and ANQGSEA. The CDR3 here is CSSRDNEKLFF. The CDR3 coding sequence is TGCAGCTCCCGGGACAATGAAAAACTGTTTTTT. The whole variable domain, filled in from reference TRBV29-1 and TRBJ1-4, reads SAVISQKPSRDICQRGTSLTIQCQVDSQVTMMFWYRQQPGQSLTLIATANQGSEATYESGFVIDKFPISRPNLTFSTLTVSNMSPEDSSIYLCSSRDNEKLFFGSGTQLSVL.

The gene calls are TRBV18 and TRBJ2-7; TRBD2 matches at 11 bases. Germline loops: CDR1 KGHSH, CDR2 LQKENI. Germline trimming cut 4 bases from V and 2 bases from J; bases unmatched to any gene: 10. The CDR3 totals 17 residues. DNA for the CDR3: TGTGCCAGCTCACTATCGGCCGGGACTAGCGGAGCCTACGAGCAGTACTTC. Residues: CASSLSAGTSGAYEQYF.

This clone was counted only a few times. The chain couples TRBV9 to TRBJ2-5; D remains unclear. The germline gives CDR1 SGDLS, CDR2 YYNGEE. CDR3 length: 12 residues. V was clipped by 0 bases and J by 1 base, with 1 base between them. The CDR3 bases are TGTGCCAGCAGCGTAGGCCAAGAGACCCAGTACTTC. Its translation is CASSVGQETQYF.

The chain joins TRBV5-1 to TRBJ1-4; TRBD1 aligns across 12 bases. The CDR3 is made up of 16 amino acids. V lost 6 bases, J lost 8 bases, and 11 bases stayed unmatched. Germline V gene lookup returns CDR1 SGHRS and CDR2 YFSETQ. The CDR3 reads CASMGQGAPGMEKLFF. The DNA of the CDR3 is TGCGCCAGCATGGGACAGGGGGCGCCGGGGATGGAAAAACTGTTTTTT.

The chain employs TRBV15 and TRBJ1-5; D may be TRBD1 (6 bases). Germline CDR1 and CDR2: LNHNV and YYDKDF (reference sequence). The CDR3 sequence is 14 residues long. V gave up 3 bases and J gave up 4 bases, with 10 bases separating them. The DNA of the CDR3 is TGTGCCACCAGCAGCAGGGGCCGGAATCAGCCCCAGCATTTT. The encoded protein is CATSSRGRNQPQHF.

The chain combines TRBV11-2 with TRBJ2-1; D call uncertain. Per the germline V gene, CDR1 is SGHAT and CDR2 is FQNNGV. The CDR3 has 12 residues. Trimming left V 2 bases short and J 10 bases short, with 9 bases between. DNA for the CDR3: TGTGCCAGCAGCTTAAGGACGGAAGAGCAGTTCTTC. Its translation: CASSLRTEEQFF.

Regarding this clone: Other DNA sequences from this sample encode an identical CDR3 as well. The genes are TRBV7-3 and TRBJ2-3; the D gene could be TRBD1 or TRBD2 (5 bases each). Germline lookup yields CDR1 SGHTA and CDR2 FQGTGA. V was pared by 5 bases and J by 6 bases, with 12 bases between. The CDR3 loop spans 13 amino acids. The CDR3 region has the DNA TGTGCCAGCAGCCCGGGACGGGCGGATACGCAGTATTTT. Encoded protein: CASSPGRADTQYF.

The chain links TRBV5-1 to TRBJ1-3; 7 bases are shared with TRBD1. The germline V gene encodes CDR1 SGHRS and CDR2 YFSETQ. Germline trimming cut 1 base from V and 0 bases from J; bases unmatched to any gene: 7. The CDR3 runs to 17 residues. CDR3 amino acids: CASSLRGTERSGNTIYF. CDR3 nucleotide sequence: TGCGCCAGCAGCTTGAGAGGGACAGAACGCTCTGGAAACACCATATATTTT.